This TCR beta chain was sequenced for a study of cytomegalovirus exposure and HLA in healthy donors. Study-wide background: Most donors, about 82% of a few hundred genotyped, fell in the Caucasian-associated ancestry cluster. Study outcomes and limitations: Most TCRs appeared rarely, but some public TCRs recurred in many donors.

This CDR3 comprises 15 residues. The ends were cut back, 4 bases at V and 0 bases at J, with 12 bases in the middle. Germline V gene sequence: CDR1 SGHNT, CDR2 YYREEE (reference sequence). PCR used 60 Vbeta primers and 13 Jbeta primers. Sequencing used immunoSEQ multiplex PCR; TCRdb keeps in-frame clones, though not all of them. The sample has about 110,000 clones; 74% are singletons. A note on this clone: The antigen is undetermined.

The TCR was taken from a man aged 50 to 60 in good health and CMV-seropositive. J is TRBJ2-3 and V is TRBV5-4, with D maybe TRBD1 (5 bases). The sample taken for sequencing was PBMCs. CDR3 residues: CASSGARGSTDTQYF. Written as DNA, the CDR3 is TGTGCCAGCAGCGGGGCGCGCGGCAGCACAGATACGCAGTATTTT.